A single sample gave rise to the 15 T cell receptor beta chains below, sequenced in a study of human versus mouse CDR3 diversity and MHC coevolution. The table came from immunoSEQ multiplex PCR; TCRdb's copy has only in-frame clones and leaves some out. The profile shows about 83,000 clones, about nine tenths of them singletons. The sample taken for sequencing was naive CD4+ T cells from blood. Sample subset: CD45RO-negative CD62L-positive naive CD4 T cells. The receptors derive from a person aged 25 to 75 in good health.

The CDR3 here is CASSEQGEAFF. The CDR3 coding sequence is TGTGCCAGCAGTGAACAGGGGGAAGCTTTCTTT. The J gene is TRBJ1-1, the V gene TRBV25-1; a weak D match, TRBD1 (6 bases). Germline CDR1 and CDR2: MGHDK and SYGVNS. The CDR3 contains 11 residues. The V gene lost 2 bases and the J gene lost 8 bases, with 6 bases spanning the gap.

The chain uses TRBV11-2 and TRBJ2-7; TRBD2 aligns across 8 bases. V lost 5 bases to trimming and J lost 2 bases; unmatched junction nucleotides: 11. The germline V gene has CDR1 SGHAT and CDR2 FQNNGV. The CDR3 loop spans 16 amino acids. The CDR3 region has the DNA TGTGCCAGCAGCCATTATACTAGCGGACCGGCCTACGAGCAGTACTTC. Translating it yields CASSHYTSGPAYEQYF.

The rearrangement links TRBV7-9 to TRBJ2-7; the D is unclear. CDR1 is SEHNR, CDR2 FQNEAQ, per germline (reference sequence). This CDR3 has 11 residues. Trimming left V 5 bases short and J 0 bases short, with 2 bases between. The DNA for the CDR3 is TGTGCCAGCAGCCTCTCCTACGAGCAGTACTTC. This sequence encodes CASSLSYEQYF.

The V and J genes are TRBV27 and TRBJ2-5; 9 bases fit TRBD1. Germline CDR1 reads MNHEY; CDR2 reads SMNVEV (reference sequence). The CDR3 spans 17 residues. Germline trimming cut 2 bases from V and 2 bases from J; bases unmatched to any gene: 9. The CDR3 nucleotides are TGTGCCAGCAGTTTACCGGACAGGGGAGGACAGCAAGAGACCCAGTACTTC. Translation gives CASSLPDRGGQQETQYF.

CDR3 DNA: TGTGCCAGCAGTGCCGGGACAGGGAATGGCTACACCTTC. It codes for CASSAGTGNGYTF. The chain employs TRBV6-4 and TRBJ1-2, with TRBD1 identical over 9 bases. The CDR3 is 13 residues long. J lost 6 bases, V lost 4 bases, and 3 bases had no gene match. Per germline, CDR1 MRHNA and CDR2 SNTAGT.

The chain combines TRBV19 with TRBJ2-3, with 7 bases matching TRBD2. There are 15 residues in the CDR3. The germline V gene has CDR1 LNHDA and CDR2 SQIVND (reference sequence). The trim removed 6 bases at V and 5 bases at J, leaving 11 bases unmatched. The CDR3 loop reads CASRQAGSWGDTQYF. The CDR3 nucleotides read TGTGCCAGTAGGCAAGCGGGATCTTGGGGAGATACGCAGTATTTT.

The chain joins TRBV11-2 to TRBJ2-7, with D maybe TRBD1 (6 bases). Germline lookup yields CDR1 SGHAT and CDR2 FQNNGV. V was clipped by 6 bases and J by 2 bases, with 14 bases between them. The length of the CDR3 is 14 residues. The CDR3 region has the DNA TGTGCCAGCAGTCACTGGACAGCTACCTACGAGCAGTACTTC. It yields the protein CASSHWTATYEQYF.

The CDR3 DNA sequence: TGCGCCAGCAGCCGCTTGGGGGGCACTGAAGCTTTCTTT. Protein: CASSRLGGTEAFF. The V call is TRBV4-1, the J call TRBJ1-1; weak D call: TRBD1 (5 bases). Germline V gene lookup returns CDR1 MGHRA and CDR2 YSYEKL. With 4 bases removed from V and 4 bases from J, the gap between germline ends came to 10 bases. The CDR3 covers 13 residues.

The chain combines TRBV7-9 with TRBJ2-6; TRBD2 might be the D (5 bases). Trimming removed 5 bases from V and 3 bases from J, with 11 bases in between. Looked up from germline, CDR1 is SEHNR and CDR2 is FQNEAQ (reference sequence). This CDR3 is 15 amino acids long. The CDR3 DNA sequence: TGTGCCAGCAGCCCCCCCGGGGTTGGGGCCAACGTCCTGACTTTC. It translates to CASSPPGVGANVLTF.

In DNA, the CDR3 is TGTGCCAGCACCGCGTCCCGGGGTAACACCGGGGAGCTGTTTTTT. Encoded protein: CASTASRGNTGELFF. This chain joins TRBV27 and TRBJ2-2; D is possibly TRBD2 (5 bases). Per germline, CDR1 MNHEY and CDR2 SMNVEV (reference sequence). This CDR3 has 15 residues. Trimming took off 7 bases at V and 2 bases at J, with 14 bases between the two ends.

Worth noting for this clone: At one boundary the junction diverges from the germline segment, which might be a read error. The rearrangement joins TRBV10-3 to TRBJ2-2; 7 positions agree with TRBD2. This CDR3 is built from 15 residues. Per germline, CDR1 ENHRY and CDR2 SYGVKD. The CDR3 coding sequence is TGTGCCATCAGCAAGGAAGCGGGACCCACCGGGAAGCTGTTTTTT. Residues: CAISKEAGPTGKLFF.

This chain uses TRBV6-1 with TRBJ2-7; D is undetermined. The germline V gene encodes CDR1 MNHNS and CDR2 SASEGT. With 2 bases removed from V and 2 bases from J, the gap between germline ends came to 10 bases. The CDR3 has 14 amino acids. The CDR3 spells CASSERVFPYEQYF. The DNA for the CDR3 is TGTGCCAGCAGTGAACGGGTTTTCCCCTACGAGCAGTACTTC.

The J gene is TRBJ1-3, the V gene TRBV6-1; a possible D gene is TRBD1 (5 bases). Per the germline V gene, CDR1 is MNHNS and CDR2 is SASEGT. The CDR3 covers 14 residues. The germline V and J ends were trimmed by 7 bases and 5 bases, with 15 bases remaining between them. The chain's CDR3 is CASNTMTDRNTIYF. The CDR3 region has the DNA TGTGCCAGCAATACTATGACAGATCGAAACACCATATATTTT.

This clone has just a few counts. The CDR3 region is CASSEAGGNTIYF. In DNA form, the CDR3 reads TGTGCCAGCAGTGAAGCGGGCGGAAACACCATATATTTT. The rearrangement links TRBV6-1 to TRBJ1-3; D is uncertain. CDR1 and CDR2 from the germline V gene are MNHNS and SASEGT. The V end was cut by 0 bases, the J end by 4 bases, with 4 bases between. The CDR3 length is 13 residues.

V gene TRBV6-6 combines with J gene TRBJ1-1; 9 bases align to TRBD1. CDR3 length equals 15 residues. Germline lookup yields CDR1 MNHNY and CDR2 SVGAGI (reference sequence). Germline trimming cut 0 bases from V and 8 bases from J; bases unmatched to any gene: 7. The CDR3 sequence is CASSYSEQGAAEAFF. CDR3 coding DNA: TGTGCCAGCAGTTACTCTGAACAGGGGGCGGCCGAAGCTTTCTTT.